Sequencing of this T cell receptor beta chain was carried out in a study of identifying expanded T cells in peripheral blood (dated by TCRdb to about 2019). Looking at the study overall: Separate aliquots of the same genomic DNA pool were sequenced to produce technical replicates, and four replicates were compared in pairs. Beyond this particular receptor, the publication reports: The authors expected biological variance in healthy repertoires might increase further over much longer intervals such as months to years. Across all healthy-donor time intervals, the beta-binomial model significantly lowered both the number of clones called differentially abundant and the false-positive rate. Between technical replicates the binomial model flagged approximately 1.2 differentially abundant clones, whereas over around 2 weeks the binomial model flagged about 15 and over approximately 4 weeks about 19. For all healthy donors, the variance in clone template counts between approximately 2-week samples rose significantly as total template count increased.

Per the germline V gene, SGHNT is the CDR1 and YENEEA is the CDR2. The CDR3 holds 13 amino acids from the cysteine to the phenylalanine. The DNA shown is the 39-base CDR3, in frame from base 1. V is reduced by 5 bases and J by 3 bases, leaving a spacing of 11 bases between them. As for this clone: No cognate antigen has been identified for it. No base qualities exist here, and no much larger clone lies one base off it.

The immunoSEQ Assay, which uses bias-controlled multiplex PCR amplification of genomic DNA, was used to profile TCRbeta CDR3 regions. Concerning the study's data processing: The absolute abundance of each unique TCRbeta CDR3 region was quantified after sequences were collapsed and filtered. Differential abundance was assessed using a binomial (Fisher-equivalent) model and a beta-binomial model in which time-dependent variance fitted from healthy donors was added. Clones with fewer than 5 combined templates were removed, and a clone was called differentially abundant if the clone's Benjamini-Hochberg FDR was below 0.01. Using the form v = (b*log(k)+a)^2, the beta-binomial variance was modeled as a function of the total template count across the two samples. TCRdb retrieved this table from immuneACCESS and kept in-frame rearrangements only. Not all clones are present; in checked studies, unresolved V genes account for under half, and no reason is known for the remainder. The V and J calls and the clone size are those of that table, but D and trimming were determined from the DNA. Here the sample has approximately 100,000 clones; 85% to 90% occur a single time. The top ten constitute 16% of the sample.

During the collection period, no infections or other immune events were recorded for the healthy donors. Healthy-donor blood repertoires served as a training cohort to calibrate time-dependent variance in a beta-binomial model of T-cell clone differential abundance. There were 10 healthy donors in the training cohort, of whom 3 were female and 7 were male. On average the donors were about 45 years old, and their ages spanned about 29 to 65 years. Obtained from a commercial supplier, whole blood was collected from each healthy donor at three time points set about 2 weeks apart. Genomic DNA was extracted from unsorted whole blood for immunosequencing.

Sequences were obtained from blood. This TCR was recovered from a person between 18 and 70 years old in good health. The receptor chain draws on TRBV11-3 and TRBJ2-7; too little of a D gene remains to name it. The sequenced DNA: TGTGCCAGCAGCCGAGGAAGTTTCTACGAGCAGTACTTC. Translated, this is CASSRGSFYEQYF. Joined to the reference TRBV11-3 and TRBJ2-7 proteins, this CDR3 gives the full variable domain: EAGVVQSPRYKIIEKKQPVAFWCNPISGHNTLYWYLQNLGQGPELLIRYENEEAVDDSQLPKDRFSAERLKGVDSTLKIQPAELGDSAVYLCASSRGSFYEQYFGPGTRLTVT.